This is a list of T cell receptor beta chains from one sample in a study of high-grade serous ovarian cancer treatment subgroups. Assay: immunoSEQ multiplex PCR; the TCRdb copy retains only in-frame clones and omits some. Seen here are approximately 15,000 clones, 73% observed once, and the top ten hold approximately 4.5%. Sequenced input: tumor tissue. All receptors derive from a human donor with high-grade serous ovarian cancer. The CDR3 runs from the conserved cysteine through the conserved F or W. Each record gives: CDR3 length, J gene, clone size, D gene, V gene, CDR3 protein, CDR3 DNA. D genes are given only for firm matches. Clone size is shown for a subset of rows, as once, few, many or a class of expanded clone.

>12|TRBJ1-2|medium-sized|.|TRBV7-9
CASTGENYGYTF
TGTGCCAGCACAGGGGAGAACTATGGCTACACCTTC
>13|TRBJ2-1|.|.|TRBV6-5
CASRWRPFNEQFF
TGTGCCAGCAGATGGAGACCATTCAATGAGCAGTTCTTC
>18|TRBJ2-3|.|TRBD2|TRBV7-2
CASSLDHLGRGSTDTQYF
TGTGCCAGCAGCTTAGACCATCTAGGGCGGGGGAGTACAGATACGCAGTATTTT
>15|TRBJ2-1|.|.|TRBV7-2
CASSSLAGAPNEQFF
TGTGCCAGCAGCTCTCTGGCGGGGGCGCCAAATGAGCAGTTCTTC
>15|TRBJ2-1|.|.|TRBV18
CASSPPVGSTNEQFF
TGTGCCAGCTCACCACCGGTCGGCTCGACTAATGAGCAGTTCTTC
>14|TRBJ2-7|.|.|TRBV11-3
CASSLGLQPHEQYF
TGTGCCAGCAGCTTAGGGCTACAGCCTCACGAGCAGTACTTC
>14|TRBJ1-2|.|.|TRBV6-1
CASSLGGAEYGYTF
TGTGCCAGCAGCCTGGGGGGGGCCGAGTATGGCTACACCTTC
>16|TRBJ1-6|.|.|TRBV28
CASSPEASYSNSPLHF
TGTGCCAGCAGTCCGGAAGCTTCCTATTCGAATTCACCCCTCCACTTT
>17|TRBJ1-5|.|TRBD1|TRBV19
CASSRLGGGVSNQPQHF
TGTGCCAGTAGTAGGCTAGGAGGGGGCGTTAGCAATCAGCCCCAGCATTTT
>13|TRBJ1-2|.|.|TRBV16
CASSQLPNYGYTF
TGTGCCAGCAGCCAACTCCCTAACTATGGCTACACCTTC
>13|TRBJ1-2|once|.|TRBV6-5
CASSRPRVGGYTF
TGTGCCAGCAGCCGCCCCAGGGTTGGGGGCTACACCTTC
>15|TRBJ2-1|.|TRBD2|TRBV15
CATNRGGPTYNEQFF
TGTGCCACCAATCGCGGGGGGCCTACCTACAATGAGCAGTTCTTC
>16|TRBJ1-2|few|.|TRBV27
CASSFYSAGSYYGYTF
TGTGCCAGCAGTTTTTATTCGGCGGGGAGCTACTATGGCTACACCTTC
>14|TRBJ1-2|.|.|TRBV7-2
CASSFGGGGMGYTF
TGTGCCAGCAGCTTTGGTGGGGGGGGAATGGGCTACACCTTC
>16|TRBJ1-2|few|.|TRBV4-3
CASSQSGPLGIYGYTF
TGCGCCAGCAGCCAGAGCGGGCCTTTAGGGATCTATGGCTACACCTTC
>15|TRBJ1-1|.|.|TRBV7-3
CASSVSSGTPSGAFF
TGTGCCAGCAGCGTCTCATCCGGGACCCCGAGTGGAGCTTTCTTT
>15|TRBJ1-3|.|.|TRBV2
CASSEGGDSGNTIYF
TGTGCCAGCAGTGAAGGGGGAGACTCTGGAAACACCATATATTTT
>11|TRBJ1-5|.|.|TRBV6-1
CASRDQRSQHF
TGTGCCAGCAGGGATCAGAGGTCCCAGCATTTT
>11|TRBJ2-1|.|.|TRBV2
CASGIQNEQFF
TGTGCCAGCGGGATTCAAAATGAGCAGTTCTTC
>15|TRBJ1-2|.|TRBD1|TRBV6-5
CASTRPGQGISGYTF
TGTGCCAGCACGCGACCGGGACAGGGAATCAGTGGCTACACCTTC
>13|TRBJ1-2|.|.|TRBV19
CASSIPRRYGYTF
TGTGCCAGTAGTATCCCCAGGCGCTATGGCTACACCTTC
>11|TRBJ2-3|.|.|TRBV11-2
CASSLSDTQYF
TGTGCCAGCAGCTTGAGTGATACGCAGTATTTT
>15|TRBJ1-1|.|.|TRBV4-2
CASSRAGEDRTEAFF
TGTGCCAGCAGCCGAGCAGGTGAGGATAGAACTGAAGCTTTCTTT
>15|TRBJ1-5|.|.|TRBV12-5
CASGLVQEGVQPQHF
TGTGCTAGTGGTTTGGTACAGGAAGGGGTTCAGCCCCAGCATTTT
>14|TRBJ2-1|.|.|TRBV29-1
CSVGAAGNYNEQFF
TGCAGCGTAGGGGCGGCAGGGAACTACAATGAGCAGTTCTTC
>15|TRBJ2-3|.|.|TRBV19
CASTRRRDWADTQYF
TGTGCCAGTACCCGAAGACGCGATTGGGCAGATACGCAGTATTTT
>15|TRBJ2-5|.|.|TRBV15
CATSRVEGGRETQYF
TGTGCCACCAGCAGAGTGGAGGGCGGACGAGAGACCCAGTACTTC
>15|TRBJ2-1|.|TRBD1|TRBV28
CASSSTGTGVNEQFF
TGTGCCAGCAGTTCCACCGGGACAGGGGTCAATGAGCAGTTCTTC
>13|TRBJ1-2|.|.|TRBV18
CASSPTTNYGYTF
TGTGCCAGCTCACCGACGACTAACTATGGCTACACCTTC
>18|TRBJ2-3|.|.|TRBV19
CASRNRGGTGLSTDTQYF
TGTGCCAGTAGGAACAGGGGGGGAACTGGATTGAGCACAGATACGCAGTATTTT
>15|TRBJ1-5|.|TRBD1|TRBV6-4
CASSEAPRGGQPQHF
TGTGCCAGCAGTGAAGCACCCAGGGGGGGTCAGCCCCAGCATTTT
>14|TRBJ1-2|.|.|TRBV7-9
CASSLAGVRYGYTF
TGTGCCAGCAGCTTGGCAGGGGTTAGATATGGCTACACCTTC
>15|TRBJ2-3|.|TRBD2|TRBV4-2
CASGYSGGIQDTQYF
TGTGCCAGCGGGTATAGCGGGGGGATTCAAGATACGCAGTATTTT
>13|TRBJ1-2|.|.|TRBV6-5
CASSPQANYGYTF
TGTGCCAGCAGCCCCCAAGCTAACTATGGCTACACCTTC
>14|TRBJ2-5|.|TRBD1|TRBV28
CASKTGQGTRVQYF
TGTGCCAGCAAAACGGGACAGGGTACGAGAGTCCAGTACTTC
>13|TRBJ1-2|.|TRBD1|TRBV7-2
CASSLQGHSGYTF
TGTGCCAGCAGCCTACAGGGGCATAGCGGCTACACCTTC
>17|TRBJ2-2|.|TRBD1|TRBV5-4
CASSSPGGQGYTGELFF
TGTGCCAGCAGCTCCCCGGGGGGACAGGGGTACACCGGGGAGCTGTTTTTT
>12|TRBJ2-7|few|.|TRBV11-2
CASSLGSDARYF
TGTGCCAGCAGCTTAGGTTCCGACGCCAGGTACTTC
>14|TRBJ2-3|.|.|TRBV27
CASSLSVWADTQYF
TGTGCCAGCAGTTTATCGGTGTGGGCAGATACGCAGTATTTT
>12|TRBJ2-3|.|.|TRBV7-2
CASSLAADTQYF
TGTGCCAGCAGCTTAGCGGCGGATACGCAGTATTTT
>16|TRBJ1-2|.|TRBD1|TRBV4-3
CASSQGTGGLNYGYTF
TGCGCCAGCAGCCAAGGGACAGGGGGCCTAAACTATGGCTACACCTTC
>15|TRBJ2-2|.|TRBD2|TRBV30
CAWGLAGGTPGELFF
TGTGCCTGGGGCCTAGCGGGGGGGACCCCCGGGGAGCTGTTTTTT
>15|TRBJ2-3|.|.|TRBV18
CASSPSRAGTDTQYF
TGTGCCAGCTCACCGAGCAGGGCGGGGACAGATACGCAGTATTTT
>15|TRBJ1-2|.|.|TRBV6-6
CASSYSSGINYGYTF
TGTGCCAGCAGTTACAGTTCAGGGATTAACTATGGCTACACCTTC
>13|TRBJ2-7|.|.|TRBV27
CASRPRGRGEQYF
TGTGCCAGCAGACCCAGGGGCCGAGGCGAGCAGTACTTC
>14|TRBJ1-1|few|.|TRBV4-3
CASSHRTLNTEAFF
TGCGCCAGCAGCCACAGGACCCTGAACACTGAAGCTTTCTTT
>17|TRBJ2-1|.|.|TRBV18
CASSPGGQTGGLNEQFF
TGTGCCAGCTCACCTGGTGGCCAGACAGGAGGGCTCAATGAGCAGTTCTTC
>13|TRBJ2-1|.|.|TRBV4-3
CASSQEADNEQFF
TGCGCCAGCAGCCAAGAGGCAGACAATGAGCAGTTCTTC
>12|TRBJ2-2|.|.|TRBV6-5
CASTGAAGELFF
TGTGCCAGCACCGGGGCCGCCGGGGAGCTGTTTTTT
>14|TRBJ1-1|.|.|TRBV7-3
CASSLHGRDTEAFF
TGTGCCAGCAGCTTACACGGGCGGGACACTGAAGCTTTCTTT
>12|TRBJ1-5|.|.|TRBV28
CASRKQDQPQHF
TGTGCCAGCCGTAAACAGGATCAGCCCCAGCATTTT
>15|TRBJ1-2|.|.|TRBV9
CASSSVGGYGHGYTF
TGTGCCAGCAGCTCAGTGGGGGGCTACGGGCATGGCTACACCTTC
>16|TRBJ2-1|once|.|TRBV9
CASSVATAFTYNEQFF
TGTGCCAGCAGCGTAGCTACGGCCTTTACCTACAATGAGCAGTTCTTC
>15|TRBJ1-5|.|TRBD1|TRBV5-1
CASSEGTGGVQPQHF
TGCGCCAGCAGCGAAGGGACAGGGGGCGTTCAGCCCCAGCATTTT
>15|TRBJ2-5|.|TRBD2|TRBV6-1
CATTYGGGPKETQYF
TGTGCCACCACCTACGGGGGGGGGCCGAAAGAGACCCAGTACTTC